This T cell receptor beta chain was identified in a study of Ad26.COV2.S vaccination and SARS-CoV-2 variants. Turning to the study itself: Among those in the COV1001 Ad26.COV2.S trial arm was the donor. In the study, Ad26.COV2.S was injected intramuscularly once, or twice 56 days apart. Study-wide results and caveats: There was a possibility that the TCR breadth and depth analyses underestimated total T cell responses.

Generated by immunoSEQ multiplex PCR, the TCRdb table keeps only in-frame clones and is missing some. Of 430,000 or so clones listed, 80% to 95% are singletons. In the case of this clone: Its antigen is undetermined. This sample also contains other DNA sequences that code for the same CDR3.

Treatment specified: around 19 received Ad26.COV2.S at low or high dose, single or two shots; 5 received placebo; per-sample allocation not given. Material that was analyzed had been drawn on day 63 after the first vaccine or placebo injection. The individual, an adult aged 18-55 years, was a donor in Boston. This CDR3 comprises 13 residues. V dropped 2 bases and J dropped 2 bases, with 7 bases sitting between them. CDR1 MNHEY and CDR2 SVGEGT come from the germline V gene. This TCR was sampled from a person between 18 and 59 years old who received the Ad26.COV2.S COVID-19 vaccine or a placebo. The chain combines TRBV6-2 or TRBV6-3 with TRBJ2-7, with unresolved D. Material: peripheral blood, obtained in a trial of Ad26.COV2.S vaccine versus placebo. CDR3 coding DNA: TGTGCCAGCAGTTACGGTCAAACCTACGAGCAGTACTTC. Its protein is CASSYGQTYEQYF.